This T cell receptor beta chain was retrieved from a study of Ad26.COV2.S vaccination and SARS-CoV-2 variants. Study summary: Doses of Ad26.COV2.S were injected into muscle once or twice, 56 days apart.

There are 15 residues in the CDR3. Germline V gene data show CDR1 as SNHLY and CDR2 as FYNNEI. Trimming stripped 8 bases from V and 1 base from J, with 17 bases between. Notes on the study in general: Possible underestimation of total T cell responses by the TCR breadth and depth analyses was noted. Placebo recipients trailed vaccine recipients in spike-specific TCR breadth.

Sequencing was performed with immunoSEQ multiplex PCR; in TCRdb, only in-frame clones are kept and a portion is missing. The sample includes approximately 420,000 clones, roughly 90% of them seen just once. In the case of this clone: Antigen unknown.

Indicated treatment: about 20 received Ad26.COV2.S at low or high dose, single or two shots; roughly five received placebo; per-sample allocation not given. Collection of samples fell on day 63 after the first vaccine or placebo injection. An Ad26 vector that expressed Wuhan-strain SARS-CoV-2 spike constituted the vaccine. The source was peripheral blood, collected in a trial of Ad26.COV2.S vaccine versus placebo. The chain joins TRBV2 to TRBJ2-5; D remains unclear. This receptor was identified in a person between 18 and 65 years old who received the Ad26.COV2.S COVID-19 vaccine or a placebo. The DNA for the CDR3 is TGTGCCAGCTCCCGGGCCCTGGCTGTCCAAGAGACCCAGTACTTC. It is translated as CASSRALAVQETQYF.